Presented here are 13 T cell receptor beta chains from one specimen sequenced in a study of blood T cell repertoires in COVID-19. Repertoires were generated with immunoSEQ multiplex PCR, while TCRdb's copy carries only in-frame clones and drops some. The sample lists about 150,000 clones; around four fifths were seen once. The sample consisted of peripheral blood. The receptors shown here come from a woman of 80 years or more with acute or convalescent COVID-19.

The CDR3 region is CASSPGRGPQETQYF. Written as DNA, the CDR3 is TGTGCCAGCAGCCCAGGAAGGGGCCCCCAAGAGACCCAGTACTTC. The chain combines TRBV7-7 with TRBJ2-5, with TRBD1 as a possible D gene (5 bases). Germline CDR1 is SSHAT and CDR2 is FNYEAQ (reference sequence). The V gene lost 5 bases and the J gene lost 1 base, with 14 bases spanning the gap. The CDR3 covers 15 residues.

This clone was picked up a small number of times. This chain connects TRBV28 to TRBJ2-7; 10 bases line up with TRBD2. CDR3 length: 16 residues. V lost 4 bases, J lost 3 bases, and 9 bases stayed unmatched. Germline V gene data show CDR1 as MDHEN and CDR2 as SYDVKM. The CDR3 spells CASSSGGLAADYEQYF. DNA of the CDR3: TGTGCCAGCAGTTCCGGCGGACTAGCGGCCGACTACGAGCAGTACTTC.

The chain has TRBV7-8 and TRBJ1-2, with a tentative D call TRBD1 (6 bases). This CDR3 region has 14 residues. V was pared by 5 bases and J by 3 bases, with 13 bases between. Germline values: CDR1 SGHVS, CDR2 FQNEAQ. The CDR3 loop reads CASSPGGADYGYTF. CDR3 nucleotide sequence: TGTGCCAGCAGCCCCGGGGGGGCGGACTATGGCTACACCTTC.

The chain joins TRBV9 to TRBJ2-1; TRBD2 aligns across 12 bases. Germline V CDR1 and CDR2: SGDLS, YYNGEE. V trimming: 3 bases; J trimming: 12 bases; junction bases outside the gene matches: 10. The CDR3 spans 15 residues. CDR3 sequence: CASSGLAGVASGQFF. The CDR3 bases are TGTGCCAGCAGCGGACTAGCGGGGGTTGCCTCTGGGCAGTTCTTC.

The chain carries TRBV6-5 and TRBJ1-3; tentative D call: TRBD1 (6 bases). Trimming took off 4 bases at V and 1 base at J, with 8 bases between the two ends. CDR3 length equals 14 residues. The germline V gene has CDR1 MNHEY and CDR2 SVGAGI. CDR3 sequence reads: CASSLGTSGNTIYF. The CDR3 nucleotides are TGTGCCAGCAGTTTAGGGACATCTGGAAACACCATATATTTT.

The V gene is TRBV2, the J gene TRBJ2-7; 8 bases map to TRBD1. Unmatched junction bases numbered 8, after V lost 5 bases and J lost 2 bases. The CDR3 spans 15 residues. Germline values: CDR1 SNHLY, CDR2 FYNNEI. The chain's CDR3 is CASSPLTGEPYEQYF. In DNA, the CDR3 is TGTGCCAGCAGTCCACTGACAGGGGAACCCTACGAGCAGTACTTC.

The chain is built from TRBV30 and TRBJ1-4, with D unresolved. The ends were cut back, 0 bases at V and 5 bases at J, with 13 bases in the middle. Per germline, CDR1 GTSNPN and CDR2 SVGIG (reference sequence). The CDR3 spans 15 residues. CDR3: CAWSVGGVWNEKLFF. The CDR3 DNA is TGTGCCTGGAGTGTAGGCGGGGTTTGGAATGAAAAACTGTTTTTT.

V gene TRBV3-1 (or the pseudogene TRBV3-2) combines with J gene TRBJ1-3; D is unclear. Trimming removed 0 bases at V and 0 bases at J, with 15 bases between. CDR3 length: 18 residues. CDR1 is LGHDT, CDR2 YNNKEL, per germline (reference sequence). CDR3 DNA: TGTGCCAGCAGCCAAGATGTCCTAGGCGACCACTCTGGAAACACCATATATTTT. It translates to CASSQDVLGDHSGNTIYF.

The chain links TRBV4-2 to TRBJ2-1; 10 positions match TRBD2. Germline CDR1 LGHNA, CDR2 YNFKEQ. CDR3 length: 16 residues. V lost 4 bases and J lost 5; bases outside the gene matches: 8. In DNA, the CDR3 is TGTGCCAGCAGCCGATTCGGGACTAGCGCCCACAATGAGCAGTTCTTC. It specifies CASSRFGTSAHNEQFF.

V usage is TRBV2 and J usage is TRBJ1-3, with D maybe TRBD1 (5 bases). The CDR3 covers 16 residues. V dropped 2 bases and J dropped 1 base, with 12 bases sitting between them. Germline-derived CDR1 and CDR2 are SNHLY and FYNNEI. This CDR3 reads CASSEFQGSSGNTIYF. CDR3 bases: TGTGCCAGCAGTGAATTCCAGGGCTCGTCTGGAAACACCATATATTTT.

The chain carries TRBV2 and TRBJ2-7; weak D call: TRBD1 (6 bases). This CDR3 comprises 14 residues. Germline loops: CDR1 SNHLY, CDR2 FYNNEI. Trimming left V 3 bases short and J 4 bases short, with 13 bases between. The CDR3 protein is CASSDSGRGYEQYF. The CDR3 region has the DNA TGTGCCAGCAGTGATTCAGGCAGGGGATACGAGCAGTACTTC. Drawing the rest from reference TRBV2 and TRBJ2-7, the complete variable domain is EPEVTQTPSHQVTQMGQEVILRCVPISNHLYFYWYRQILGQKVEFLVSFYNNEISEKSEIFDDQFSVERPDGSNFTLKIRSTKLEDSAMYFCASSDSGRGYEQYFGPGTRLTVT.

This rearrangement joins TRBV6-2 or TRBV6-3 to TRBJ2-1, with a weak D call TRBD1 (5 bases). Germline V lookup: CDR1 MNHEY, CDR2 SVGEGT. V dropped 5 bases and J dropped 2 bases, with 13 bases sitting between them. There are 15 residues in the CDR3. The chain's CDR3 is CASSAVGAAYNEQFF. The DNA for the CDR3 is TGTGCCAGCAGTGCCGTTGGGGCAGCCTACAATGAGCAGTTCTTC.

The gene calls are TRBV10-3 and TRBJ2-5; D is unclear. Deletions cut 0 bases from V and 5 bases from J, with 7 bases between. This CDR3 spans 13 amino acids. The germline CDR1 and CDR2 sequences are ENHRY and SYGVKD. CDR3 protein: CAISESTTETQYF. CDR3 nucleotide sequence: TGTGCCATCAGTGAGTCGACAACGGAGACCCAGTACTTC.